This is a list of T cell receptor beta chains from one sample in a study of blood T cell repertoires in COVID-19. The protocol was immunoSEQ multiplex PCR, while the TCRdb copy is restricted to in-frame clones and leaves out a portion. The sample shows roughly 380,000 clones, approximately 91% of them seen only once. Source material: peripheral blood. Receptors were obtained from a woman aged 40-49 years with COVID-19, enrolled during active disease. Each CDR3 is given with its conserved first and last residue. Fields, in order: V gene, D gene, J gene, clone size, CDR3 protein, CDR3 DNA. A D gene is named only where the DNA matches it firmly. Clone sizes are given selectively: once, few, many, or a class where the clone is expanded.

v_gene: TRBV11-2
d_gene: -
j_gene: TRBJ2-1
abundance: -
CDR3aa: CASSPPGGGTSYNEQFF
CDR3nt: TGTGCCAGCAGCCCCCCCGGAGGGGGCACCTCCTACAATGAGCAGTTCTTC

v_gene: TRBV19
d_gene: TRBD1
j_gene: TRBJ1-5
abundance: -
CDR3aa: CASSFGQVHQPQHF
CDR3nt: TGTGCCAGTAGTTTCGGACAGGTCCATCAGCCCCAGCATTTT

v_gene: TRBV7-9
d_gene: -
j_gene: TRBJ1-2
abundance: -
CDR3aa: CASSFGQGPNYGYTF
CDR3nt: TGTGCCAGCAGCTTCGGTCAGGGCCCTAACTATGGCTACACCTTC

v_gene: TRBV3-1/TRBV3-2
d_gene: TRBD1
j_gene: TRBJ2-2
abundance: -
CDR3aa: CASSQVGTGVVGELFF
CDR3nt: TGTGCCAGCAGCCAAGTCGGGACAGGGGTTGTCGGGGAGCTGTTTTTT

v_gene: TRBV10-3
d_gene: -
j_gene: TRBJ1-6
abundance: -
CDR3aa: CAISVQGGRTSPLHF
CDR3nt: TGTGCCATCAGTGTGCAGGGAGGTAGGACTTCACCCCTCCACTTT

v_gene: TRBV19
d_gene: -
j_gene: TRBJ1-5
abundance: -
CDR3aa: CASESGNQPQHF
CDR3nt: TGTGCCAGTGAGTCGGGAAATCAGCCCCAGCATTTT

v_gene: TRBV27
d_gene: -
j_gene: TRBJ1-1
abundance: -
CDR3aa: CASSLSESLQAFF
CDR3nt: TGTGCCAGCAGTTTAAGCGAGAGTTTACAAGCTTTCTTT

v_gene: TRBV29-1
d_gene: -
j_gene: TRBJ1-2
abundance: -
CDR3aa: CSAPGQPPSGYTF
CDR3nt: TGCAGCGCCCCCGGACAGCCCCCCTCCGGCTACACCTTC

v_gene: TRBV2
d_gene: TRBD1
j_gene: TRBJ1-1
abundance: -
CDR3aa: CASTTDRGGTEAFF
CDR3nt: TGTGCCAGCACAACGGACAGGGGCGGAACTGAAGCTTTCTTT

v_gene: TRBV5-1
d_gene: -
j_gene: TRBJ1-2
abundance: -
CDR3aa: CASSLPGGPGGYTF
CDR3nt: TGCGCCAGCAGCTTGCCGGGGGGCCCAGGTGGCTACACCTTC

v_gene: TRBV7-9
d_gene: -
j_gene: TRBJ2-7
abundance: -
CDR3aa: CASRATQGRQYF
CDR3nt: TGTGCCAGCAGAGCAACTCAGGGGAGACAGTACTTC

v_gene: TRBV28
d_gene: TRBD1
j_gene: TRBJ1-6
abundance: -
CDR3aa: CASSGQVAWDSPLHF
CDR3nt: TGTGCCAGCAGTGGACAGGTGGCATGGGATTCACCCCTCCACTTT

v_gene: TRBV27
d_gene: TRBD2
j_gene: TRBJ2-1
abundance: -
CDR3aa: CASRRGGRGYNEQFF
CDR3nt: TGTGCCAGCCGGCGCGGCGGGAGAGGGTACAATGAGCAGTTCTTC

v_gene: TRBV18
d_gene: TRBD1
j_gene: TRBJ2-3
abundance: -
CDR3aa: CASSPTGGTDTQYF
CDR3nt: TGTGCCAGCTCACCCACAGGGGGCACAGATACGCAGTATTTT

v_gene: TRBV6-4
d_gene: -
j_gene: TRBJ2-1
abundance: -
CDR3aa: CASSEGRENNEQFF
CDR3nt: TGTGCCAGCAGCGAGGGGCGGGAAAACAATGAGCAGTTCTTC

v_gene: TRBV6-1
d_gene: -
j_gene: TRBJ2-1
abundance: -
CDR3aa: CASSEIPPYEQFF
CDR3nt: TGTGCCAGCAGTGAAATCCCCCCCTATGAGCAGTTCTTC

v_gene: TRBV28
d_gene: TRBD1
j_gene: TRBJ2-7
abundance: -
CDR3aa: CASSLLQGANEQYF
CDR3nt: TGTGCCAGCAGTTTACTACAGGGGGCCAACGAGCAGTACTTC

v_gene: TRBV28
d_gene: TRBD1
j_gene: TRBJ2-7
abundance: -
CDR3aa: CASSWTGGYEQYF
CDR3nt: TGTGCCAGCAGTTGGACAGGGGGCTACGAGCAGTACTTC

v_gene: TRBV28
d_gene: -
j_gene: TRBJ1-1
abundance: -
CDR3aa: CASSLQNPREAFF
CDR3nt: TGTGCCAGCAGTTTACAGAACCCAAGAGAAGCTTTCTTT

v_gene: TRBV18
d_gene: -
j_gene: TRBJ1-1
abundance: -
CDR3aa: CASSRLGQMNTEAFF
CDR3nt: TGTGCCAGCTCTCGACTGGGGCAGATGAACACTGAAGCTTTCTTT

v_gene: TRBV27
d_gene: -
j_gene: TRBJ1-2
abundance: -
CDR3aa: CASSLRYGEGYGYTF
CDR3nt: TGTGCCAGCAGTTTGAGGTATGGGGAGGGGTATGGCTACACCTTC

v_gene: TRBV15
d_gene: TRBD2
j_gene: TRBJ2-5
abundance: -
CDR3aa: CATSTTIRGGQETQYF
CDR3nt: TGTGCCACCAGCACCACGATACGGGGGGGCCAAGAGACCCAGTACTTC

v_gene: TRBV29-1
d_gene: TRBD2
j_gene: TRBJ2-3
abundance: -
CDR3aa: CSVEVGTRTDTQYF
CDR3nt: TGCAGCGTTGAAGTGGGGACTAGAACAGATACGCAGTATTTT

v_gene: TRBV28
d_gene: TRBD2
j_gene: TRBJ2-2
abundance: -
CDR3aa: CASTPRGGNTGELFF
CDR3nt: TGTGCCAGCACGCCTCGGGGGGGGAACACCGGGGAGCTGTTTTTT

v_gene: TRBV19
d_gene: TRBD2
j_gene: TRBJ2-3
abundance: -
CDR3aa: CASRIISGRATDTQYF
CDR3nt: TGTGCCAGTAGAATAATAAGCGGGAGGGCCACAGATACGCAGTATTTT

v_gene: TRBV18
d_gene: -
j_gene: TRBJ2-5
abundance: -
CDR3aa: CASPSEGETQYF
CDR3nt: TGTGCCAGCCCCTCGGAGGGGGAGACCCAGTACTTC

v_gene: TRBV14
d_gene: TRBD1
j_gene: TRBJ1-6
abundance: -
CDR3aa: CASSPGQVNSPLHF
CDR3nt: TGTGCCAGCAGCCCCGGACAGGTTAATTCACCCCTCCACTTT

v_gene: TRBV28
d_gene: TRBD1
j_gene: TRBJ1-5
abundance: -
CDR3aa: CATGDRYFFNSNQPQHF
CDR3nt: TGTGCCACCGGGGACAGGTACTTTTTTAATAGCAATCAGCCCCAGCATTTT

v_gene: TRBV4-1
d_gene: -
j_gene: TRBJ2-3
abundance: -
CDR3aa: CASSLGQRETDTQYF
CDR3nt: TGCGCCAGCAGCCTAGGACAGCGCGAAACAGATACGCAGTATTTT

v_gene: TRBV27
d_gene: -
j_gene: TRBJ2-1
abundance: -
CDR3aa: CASSFLGRVASYNEQFF
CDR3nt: TGTGCCAGCAGTTTCCTCGGGCGGGTGGCCTCCTACAATGAGCAGTTCTTC

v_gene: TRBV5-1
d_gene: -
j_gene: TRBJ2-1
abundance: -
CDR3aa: CASSSLDQDQQFF
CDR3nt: TGCGCCAGCAGCTCTCTCGATCAGGATCAGCAGTTCTTC

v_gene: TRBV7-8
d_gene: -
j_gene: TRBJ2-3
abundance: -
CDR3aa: CASSRVSLASWDTQYF
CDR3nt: TGTGCCAGCAGCCGCGTGAGCCTAGCTAGTTGGGATACGCAGTATTTT

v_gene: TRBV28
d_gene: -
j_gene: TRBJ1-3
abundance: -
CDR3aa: CASSPGSASGNTIYF
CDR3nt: TGTGCCAGCAGTCCGGGTAGCGCGTCTGGAAACACCATATATTTT

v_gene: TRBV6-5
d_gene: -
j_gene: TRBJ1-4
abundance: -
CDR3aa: CASSYRVGGNEKLFF
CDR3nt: TGTGCCAGCAGTTATAGGGTGGGGGGGAATGAAAAACTGTTTTTT

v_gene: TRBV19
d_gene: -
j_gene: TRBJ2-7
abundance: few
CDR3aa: CASSASGTLNLGGSYEQYF
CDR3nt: TGTGCCAGTAGTGCCTCCGGGACCCTTAACCTCGGGGGCTCCTACGAGCAGTACTTC

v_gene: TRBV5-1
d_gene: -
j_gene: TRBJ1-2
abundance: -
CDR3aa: CASSLEAGAYGYTF
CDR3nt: TGCGCCAGCAGCTTGGAGGCAGGGGCCTATGGCTACACCTTC

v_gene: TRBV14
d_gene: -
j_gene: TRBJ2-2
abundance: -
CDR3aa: CASSQDGTLGGELFF
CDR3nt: TGCGCCAGCAGCCAAGACGGGACTCTAGGCGGGGAGCTGTTTTTT

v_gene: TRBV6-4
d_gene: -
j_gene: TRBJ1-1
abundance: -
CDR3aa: CASSSRSGVAEAFF
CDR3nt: TGTGCCAGCAGTTCCCGATCGGGGGTCGCTGAAGCTTTCTTT

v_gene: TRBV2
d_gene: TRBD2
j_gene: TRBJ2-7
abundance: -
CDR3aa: CASSEGLAKHYEQYF
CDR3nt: TGTGCCAGCAGTGAAGGACTAGCGAAGCACTACGAGCAGTACTTC

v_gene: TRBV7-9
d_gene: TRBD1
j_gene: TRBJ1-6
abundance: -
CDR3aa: CASSRSGTGNSPLHF
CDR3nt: TGTGCCAGCAGCCGATCCGGGACAGGCAATTCACCCCTCCACTTT

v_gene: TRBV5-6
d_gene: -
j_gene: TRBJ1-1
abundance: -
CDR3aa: CASSWGGARSNTEAFF
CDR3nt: TGTGCCAGCAGCTGGGGTGGGGCCAGGTCGAACACTGAAGCTTTCTTT

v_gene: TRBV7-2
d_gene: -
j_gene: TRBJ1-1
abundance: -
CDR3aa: CASSLALGLNSEAFF
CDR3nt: TGTGCCAGCAGCTTAGCCCTCGGACTGAACTCTGAAGCTTTCTTT

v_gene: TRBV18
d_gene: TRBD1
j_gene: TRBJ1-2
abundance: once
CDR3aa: CASSIDRVSDGYTF
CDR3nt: TGTGCCAGCTCTATCGACAGGGTTAGTGATGGCTACACCTTC

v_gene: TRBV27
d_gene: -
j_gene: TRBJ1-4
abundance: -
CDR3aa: CASSLTRVTSEKLFF
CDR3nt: TGTGCCAGCAGTCTGACCCGGGTCACGTCGGAAAAACTGTTTTTT

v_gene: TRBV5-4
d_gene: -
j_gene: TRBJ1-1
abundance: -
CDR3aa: CASSLEQALNTEAFF
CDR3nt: TGTGCCAGCAGCTTGGAGCAGGCTTTGAACACTGAAGCTTTCTTT

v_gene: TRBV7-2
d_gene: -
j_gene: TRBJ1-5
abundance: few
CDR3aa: CASSLATGYNQPQHF
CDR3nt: TGTGCCAGCAGCTTAGCCACAGGATACAATCAGCCCCAGCATTTT

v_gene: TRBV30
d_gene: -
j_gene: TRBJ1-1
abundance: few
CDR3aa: CAWSSQGRGSFEAFF
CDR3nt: TGTGCCTGGAGTTCTCAGGGGAGGGGTTCCTTTGAAGCTTTCTTT